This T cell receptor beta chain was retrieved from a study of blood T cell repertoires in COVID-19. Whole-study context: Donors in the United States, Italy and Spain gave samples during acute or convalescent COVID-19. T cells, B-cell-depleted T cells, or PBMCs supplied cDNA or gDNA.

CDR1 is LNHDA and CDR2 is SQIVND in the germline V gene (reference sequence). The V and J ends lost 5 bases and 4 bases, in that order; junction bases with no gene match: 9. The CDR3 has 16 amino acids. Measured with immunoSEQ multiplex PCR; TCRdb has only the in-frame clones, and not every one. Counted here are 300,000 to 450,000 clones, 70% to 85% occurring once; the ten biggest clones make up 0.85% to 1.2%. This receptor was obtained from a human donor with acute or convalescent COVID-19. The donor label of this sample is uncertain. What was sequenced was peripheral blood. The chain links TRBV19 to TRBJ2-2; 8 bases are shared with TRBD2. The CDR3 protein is CASSPRGAGATGELFF. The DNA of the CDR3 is TGTGCCAGTAGTCCGCGGGGAGCGGGGGCCACCGGGGAGCTGTTTTTT.